Listed here are 2 T cell receptor beta chains from one sample, sequenced in a study of T cell responses to AZD1222 COVID-19 vaccine. The table came from immunoSEQ multiplex PCR; TCRdb's copy has only in-frame clones and leaves some out. This sample has around 95,000 clones, with approximately 90% found just once. This specimen consisted of peripheral blood, obtained on day 0 of AZD1222 vaccination. The receptors were sampled from an adult in good health.

The chain has TRBV5-4 and TRBJ2-7, with TRBD2 identical over 7 bases. The CDR3 contains 14 residues. Trimming at V came to 3 bases and at J to 2 bases, leaving 5 bases not matched to a gene. Germline lookup yields CDR1 SGHNT and CDR2 YYREEE (reference sequence). The CDR3 reads CASSSMGGPYEQYF. As DNA, the CDR3 is TGTGCCAGCAGCTCAATGGGAGGGCCCTACGAGCAGTACTTC.

The J gene is TRBJ2-6, the V gene TRBV15; D is uncertain. Per the germline V gene, CDR1 is LNHNV and CDR2 is YYDKDF (reference sequence). The CDR3 runs to 14 residues. The V end lost 3 bases, the J end lost 0 bases, and 3 bases lay between the germline ends. CDR3 coding DNA: TGTGCCACCAGCAGGGTCTCTGGGGCCAACGTCCTGACTTTC. This encodes CATSRVSGANVLTF.